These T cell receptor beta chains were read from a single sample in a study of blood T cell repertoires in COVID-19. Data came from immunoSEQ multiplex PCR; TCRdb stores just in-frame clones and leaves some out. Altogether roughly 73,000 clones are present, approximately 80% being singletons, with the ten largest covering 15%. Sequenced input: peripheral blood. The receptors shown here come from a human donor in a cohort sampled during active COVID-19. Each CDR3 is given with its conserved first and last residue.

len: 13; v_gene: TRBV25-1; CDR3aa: CASSEQQGFGYTF
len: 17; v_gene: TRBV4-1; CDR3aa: CASSQVQGVVVNYGYTF
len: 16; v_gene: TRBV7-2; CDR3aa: CASSLGTGSGSQPQHF
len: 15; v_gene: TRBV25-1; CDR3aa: CASSQPGQGSVVQYF
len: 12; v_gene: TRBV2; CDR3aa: CASVPRGMGYTF
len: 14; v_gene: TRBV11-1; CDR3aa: CASSWGQGSTEAFF
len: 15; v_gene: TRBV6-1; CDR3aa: CASSETQGWEETQYF
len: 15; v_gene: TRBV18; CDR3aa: CASSPTGTGFYEQYF
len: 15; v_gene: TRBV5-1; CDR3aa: CASSLGSGRPYEQYF
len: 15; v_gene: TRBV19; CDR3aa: CASSIQVSGGNEQFF
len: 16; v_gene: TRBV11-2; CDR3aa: CASSLVRTGGGYEQYF
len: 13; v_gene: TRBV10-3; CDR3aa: CAISGGQGEGQFF
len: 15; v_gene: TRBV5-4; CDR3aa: CASSKEAYQGNTIYF
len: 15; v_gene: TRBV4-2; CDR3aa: CASSLSGTSGYEQYF
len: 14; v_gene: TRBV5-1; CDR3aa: CASSFGPNSYEQYF
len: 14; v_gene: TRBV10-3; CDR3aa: CASGDSHMNTEAFF
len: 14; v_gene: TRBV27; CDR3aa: CASSRRDRNYGYTF
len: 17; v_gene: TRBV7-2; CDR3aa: CASSLAGSASGTDTQYF
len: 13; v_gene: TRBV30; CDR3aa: CAWKPDSSYEQYF
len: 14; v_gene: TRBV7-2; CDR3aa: CASSLDSYNQPQHF
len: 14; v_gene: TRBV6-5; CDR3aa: CASSPGQGQRPQHF
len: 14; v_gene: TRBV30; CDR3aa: CAWSTGAGTGELFF
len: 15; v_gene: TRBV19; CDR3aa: CASSTRASGSLEQFF
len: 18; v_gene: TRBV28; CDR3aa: CASSPSWALDRGNQPQHF
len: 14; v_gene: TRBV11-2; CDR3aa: CASSLSYRGLEAFF
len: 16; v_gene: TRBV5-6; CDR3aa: CASSRMTGEGVQPQHF
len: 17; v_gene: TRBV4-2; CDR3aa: CASSLPRGARLSYGYTF
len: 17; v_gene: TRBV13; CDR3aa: CASSGQGIGGTNEKLFF
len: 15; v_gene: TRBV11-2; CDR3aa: CASSLTSKSSYEQYF
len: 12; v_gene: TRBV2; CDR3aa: CASRGTDYEQYF
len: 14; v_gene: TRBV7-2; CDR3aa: CASSPGLSTDTQYF